This T cell receptor (beta chain) was obtained from a study of cytomegalovirus exposure and HLA in healthy donors. Produced via immunoSEQ multiplex PCR; TCRdb's table is partial and in-frame only. The data hold about 95,000 clones, with around 85% observed a single time. The germline V and J ends were trimmed by 3 bases and 6 bases, with 8 bases remaining between them. Germline CDR1 reads SQVTM; CDR2 reads ANQGSEA. The CDR3 is 11 residues long. The study, taken as a whole, reports: Researchers counted around 160 TCR beta chains as cytomegalovirus-associated.

This clone has only a few counts. The antigen remains unidentified. Sequenced material: PBMCs. The receptor was isolated from a man aged 18 to 30 in good health and CMV-seropositive. V is TRBV29-1 and J is TRBJ1-2, with D tentatively TRBD1 (6 bases). This CDR3 is CSVERTDGYTF. In DNA, the CDR3 is TGCAGCGTTGAGAGGACAGATGGCTACACCTTC.